This entry is about one T cell receptor (beta chain). Antigen: not known. These data belong to a study of cytomegalovirus exposure and HLA in healthy donors. Across the whole study: A previous analysis identified around 120 million unique TCR beta sequences derived from roughly 190 million T cells. Regarding the study as a whole: Analyses of presence/absence relied on an assumption of roughly uniform sequencing depth across donors.

The PCR was carried out with 60 Vbeta primers and 13 Jbeta primers. Sequenced by immunoSEQ multiplex PCR; TCRdb stores in-frame clones only, minus some. The sample lists 150,000 to 200,000 clones, 80% to 85% occurring once. CDR3 length equals 16 residues. CDR1 KGHSH and CDR2 LQKENI come from the germline V gene. V shed 5 bases and J shed 0 bases, with 14 bases lying between them. This TCR came from a man between 50 and 59 years old in good health and CMV-seropositive. The V call is TRBV18, the J call TRBJ1-5; weak D call: TRBD1 (6 bases). The sample was PBMCs. CDR3: CASSSQGPGSNQPQHF. The CDR3 bases are TGTGCCAGCTCATCTCAGGGGCCCGGTAGCAATCAGCCCCAGCATTTT.